A selection of T cell receptor beta chains follows, all from one sample in a study of blood T cell repertoires in COVID-19. Profiled with immunoSEQ multiplex PCR; TCRdb holds only in-frame clones, not every one. Of under 80,000 clones listed, 86% are singletons. Material: peripheral blood. Receptors originate from a man between 70 and 80 years old with active COVID-19. Each CDR3 is given with its conserved first and last residue.

v_call cdr3_aa
TRBV27 CASRGTSGDTDTQYF
TRBV6-1 CASSEGGRPTDTQYF
TRBV18 CASSPDGRGEQYF
TRBV11-3 CASSFSEARLYGYTF
TRBV19 CASSIWASGREQYF
TRBV24-1 CATSDFWRHEQYF
TRBV10-3 CAISESGRNLGLFF
TRBV5-1 CASSRTGDYGYTF
TRBV6-2/TRBV6-3 CASSQGGGYSNQPQHF
TRBV6-5 CASSYGQGASEQYF
TRBV6-2/TRBV6-3 CASTPGGGYNEQFF
TRBV7-2 CASSPGPGGRYGYTF
TRBV5-4 CASSPQGGRNEQFF